The rows below give T cell receptor beta chains drawn from one sample of a study of CD8 T cells in Susac syndrome. MiXCR, applied by TCRdb to the immunoSEQ multiplex PCR reads, yields one record per CDR3 protein. The sample includes some 180,000 distinct CDR3 sequences, about 91% of them seen just once. Input material: CD4+ T cells from PBMCs. All receptors come from a human donor with Susac syndrome. Each CDR3 is given with its conserved first and last residue. A D gene is named only where the DNA matches it firmly. Rows give clone size only sometimes, using once, few, many, or a class for an expanded clone.

v_call	j_call	d_call	clone_size	cdr3_nt	cdr3_aa
TRBV9	TRBJ1-3	NA	NA	TGTGCCAGCAGCGTAGGATCGACTGAAAACACCATATATTTT	CASSVGSTENTIYF
TRBV28	TRBJ1-2	NA	NA	TGTGCCAGCAGTTTCCGGAGCCTCTATGGCTACACCTTC	CASSFRSLYGYTF
TRBV7-2	TRBJ1-5	NA	NA	TGTGCCAGCAGCTTAGCGCTGTCAGGCAATCAGCCCCAGCATTTT	CASSLALSGNQPQHF
TRBV3-1	TRBJ2-7	TRBD2	NA	TGTGCCAGCAGCCAAGATCTAGCGGGAGGGCCCAAAGGGCAGTACTTC	CASSQDLAGGPKGQYF
TRBV25-1	TRBJ1-4	TRBD1	once	TGTGCCAGCAGTGAGCAGACAGGGTTGAATGAAAAACTGTTTTTT	CASSEQTGLNEKLFF
TRBV9	TRBJ1-5	NA	NA	TGTGCCAGCAACCATCCATATAGCAATCAGCCCCAGCATTTT	CASNHPYSNQPQHF
TRBV29-1	TRBJ2-2	TRBD1	NA	TGCAGCGCTGGGACAGGGGCCAGACCCTCCGGGGAGCTGTTTTTT	CSAGTGARPSGELFF
TRBV25-1	TRBJ1-6	NA	once	TGTGCCAGCAGTTGGTTGTCGGACTATAATTCACCCCTCCACTTT	CASSWLSDYNSPLHF
TRBV20-1	TRBJ1-2	NA	NA	TGCAGTGCTAGTCAGGGGAACTATGGCTACACCTTC	CSASQGNYGYTF
TRBV11-2	TRBJ1-1	NA	NA	TGTGCCAACAGCCCAGGGTTGGACACTGAAGCTTTCTTT	CANSPGLDTEAFF
TRBV5-4	TRBJ1-2	NA	NA	TGTGCCAGCAGCATAAAATCTCAGGCTCTCAGCTATGGCTACACCTTC	CASSIKSQALSYGYTF
TRBV29-1	TRBJ2-1	NA	NA	TGCAGCGTCCGGACTGGAAACAATGAGCAGTTCTTC	CSVRTGNNEQFF
TRBV5-1	TRBJ2-7	TRBD2	NA	TGCGCCAGCAGCTTACCCCTCAGCGGGGGGCCCTTCTCCTACGAGCAGTACTTC	CASSLPLSGGPFSYEQYF
TRBV20-1	TRBJ2-3	NA	NA	TGCAGTGCTGTACAGGGACCCACAGATACGCAGTATTTT	CSAVQGPTDTQYF
TRBV3-1	TRBJ2-7	TRBD2	NA	TGTGCCAGCAGCCAAGTCGGTAGCGGGACAACCTACGAGCAGTACTTC	CASSQVGSGTTYEQYF
TRBV28	TRBJ2-1	NA	NA	TGTGCCACCCGTCTTATAAATGAGCAGTTCTTC	CATRLINEQFF
TRBV10-3	TRBJ2-5	NA	once	TGTGCCATCACGAACCTAACCGGAGAGACCCAGTACTTC	CAITNLTGETQYF